This T cell receptor (beta chain) derives from a study of T cell changes during pregnancy in multiple sclerosis. This CDR3 is built from 13 residues. The V end was cut by 9 bases, the J end by 3 bases, with 12 bases between. CDR1 is LNHDA and CDR2 is SQIVND in the germline V gene (reference sequence). Profiled with immunoSEQ multiplex PCR; TCRdb holds only in-frame clones, not every one. The sample holds some 49,000 clones, roughly 92% seen once. This clonotype originated in a female donor in good health, enrolled as a control in a pregnancy study. The input for sequencing was CD4+ T cells from peripheral blood mononuclear cells, taken in the second trimester of pregnancy. The chain uses TRBV19 and TRBJ1-5, with D possibly matching TRBD1 (6 bases). The chain's CDR3 is CASLGQHNQPQHF. CDR3 nucleotides: TGTGCCAGCCTCGGACAGCACAATCAGCCCCAGCATTTT.